This TCR beta chain was identified in a study of a mutant IDH1 vaccine in newly diagnosed glioma. Assay: immunoSEQ multiplex PCR; the TCRdb copy retains only in-frame clones and omits some. The repertoire holds approximately 50,000 clones, with about nine tenths as singletons. Time point here: week 35, safety follow-up. It was 300 ug of mutant IDH1 20-mer peptide that made up each vaccine dose, given with topical imiquimod. The CDR3 spans 16 residues. The V gene's germline CDR1 is SGHNT and CDR2 YYREEE (reference sequence). V shed 3 bases, J shed 5 bases, and the junction held 5 bases outside the gene matches. On this clone: Its antigen remains unidentified.

This receptor was identified in a middle-aged man with glioma. This sample comprised PBMCs, obtained from a glioma patient whose treatment included an IDH1 peptide vaccine. The rearrangement joins TRBV5-4 to TRBJ2-5; 15 nucleotides align to TRBD2. Written as DNA, the CDR3 is TGTGCCAGCAGCTCCCCGGGACTAGCGGGAGGTGAGACCCAGTACTTC. This translates into CASSSPGLAGGETQYF.